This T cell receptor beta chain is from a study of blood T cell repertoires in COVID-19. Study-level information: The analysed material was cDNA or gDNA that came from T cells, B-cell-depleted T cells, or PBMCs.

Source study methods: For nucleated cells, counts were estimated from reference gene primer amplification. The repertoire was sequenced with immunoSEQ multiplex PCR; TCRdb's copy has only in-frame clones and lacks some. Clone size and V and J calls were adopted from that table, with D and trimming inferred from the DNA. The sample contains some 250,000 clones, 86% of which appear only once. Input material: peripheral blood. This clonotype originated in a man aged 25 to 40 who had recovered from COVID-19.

CDR3 nucleotides: TGTGCCAGCAAGGGACAGGGGTTTGGCTACACCTTC. Translated: CASKGQGFGYTF. J is TRBJ1-2 and V is TRBV27, with 10 bases fitting TRBD1. Germline V gene lookup returns CDR1 MNHEY and CDR2 SMNVEV (reference sequence). The CDR3 runs to 12 residues. The V and J ends lost 7 bases and 7 bases, in that order; junction bases with no gene match: 3.